The 25 T cell receptor beta chains below were found in one sample sequenced in a study of OX40 agonist ivuxolimab in advanced cancers. Here immunoSEQ multiplex PCR was the method, and the copy in TCRdb shows in-frame clones only, minus some. This table has some 69,000 clones, 80% to 85% appearing once. Sequencing was performed on CD4+ or CD8+ T cells sorted from blood, taken in a trial of the OX40 agonist ivuxolimab. These receptors all come from an adult with an advanced solid tumor such as melanoma, head and neck, liver or kidney cancer.

This chain joins TRBV5-4 and TRBJ2-3; D unclear. Germline CDR1 SGHNT, CDR2 YYREEE (reference sequence). Trimming removed 4 bases from V and 0 bases from J, with 18 bases in between. The CDR3 runs to 17 residues. The CDR3 loop reads CASSPEPSFSSTDTQYF. CDR3 DNA: TGTGCCAGCAGCCCGGAGCCCAGCTTCTCTAGCACAGATACGCAGTATTTT.

V usage is TRBV7-9 and J usage is TRBJ2-7; the match to TRBD2 covers 7 bases. V lost 5 bases and J lost 6; bases outside the gene matches: 10. Looked up from germline, CDR1 is SEHNR and CDR2 is FQNEAQ (reference sequence). CDR3 length: 14 residues. The CDR3 is CASSQTREAVEQYF. CDR3 nucleotides: TGTGCCAGCAGCCAAACTCGGGAGGCGGTCGAGCAGTACTTC.

This chain links TRBV5-1 with TRBJ2-5; 13 bases match TRBD2. Germline V CDR1 and CDR2: SGHRS, YFSETQ. V shed 4 bases and J 2 bases; nucleotides not matched to a gene: 8. The CDR3 contains 17 residues. The CDR3 DNA sequence: TGCGCCAGCAGCCCCAGGACTAGCGGGGGTTTACAAGAGACCCAGTACTTC. Amino acid sequence: CASSPRTSGGLQETQYF. Supplemented by reference TRBV5-1 and TRBJ2-5, the full variable domain reads KAGVTQTPRYLIKTRGQQVTLSCSPISGHRSVSWYQQTPGQGLQFLFEYFSETQRNKGNFPGRFSGRQFSNSRSEMNVSTLELGDSALYLCASSPRTSGGLQETQYFGPGTRLLVL.

V usage is TRBV19 and J usage is TRBJ2-3; no firm D call. This CDR3 contains 13 residues. CDR1 LNHDA and CDR2 SQIVND come from the germline V gene (reference sequence). Trimming removed 2 bases at V and 2 bases at J, with 5 bases between. Written as DNA, the CDR3 is TGTGCCAGTAGTATATCGGACACAGATACGCAGTATTTT. Its protein product is CASSISDTDTQYF.

V is TRBV29-1 and J is TRBJ1-2, with D possibly matching TRBD1 (5 bases). The CDR3 totals 13 residues. The V gene lost 8 bases and the J gene lost 2 bases, with 15 bases spanning the gap. CDR1 is SQVTM and CDR2 is ANQGSEA in the germline V gene. The DNA for the CDR3 is TGCAGCATTGGAGGAGGGACCAACTATGGCTACACCTTC. Translating gives CSIGGGTNYGYTF.

The rearrangement joins TRBV11-2 to TRBJ2-4, with D maybe TRBD2 (6 bases). V dropped 1 base and J dropped 0 bases, with 19 bases sitting between them. This CDR3 contains 19 residues. Germline CDR1 SGHAT, CDR2 FQNNGV. CDR3 in amino acids: CASSLVGGGVDSAKNIQYF. The CDR3 DNA follows: TGTGCCAGCAGCTTAGTTGGAGGCGGGGTCGACTCAGCCAAAAACATTCAGTACTTC.

This clone has just a few counts. The chain employs TRBV6-1 and TRBJ1-5; D is unresolved. The CDR3 spans 14 residues. The V gene's germline CDR1 is MNHNS and CDR2 SASEGT. V was shortened by 6 bases and J by 0 bases, with 9 bases between the two germline ends. In DNA, the CDR3 is TGTGCCAGCAGCCACGATAGTAGCAATCAGCCCCAGCATTTT. Translated, it gives CASSHDSSNQPQHF.

V gene TRBV28 combines with J gene TRBJ1-5; D possibly corresponds to TRBD1 (6 bases). The germline CDR1 and CDR2 sequences are MDHEN and SYDVKM. CDR3 size: 13 residues. V was shortened by 8 bases and J by 6 bases, with 14 bases between the two germline ends. The chain's CDR3 is CASLQGSAQPQHF. For the CDR3, the DNA is TGTGCCAGCCTCCAGGGGTCGGCTCAGCCCCAGCATTTT.

The chain carries TRBV6-1 and TRBJ1-5; tentatively, D is TRBD1 (6 bases). V lost 0 bases and J lost 5, with 14 bases in between. The germline CDR1 and CDR2 sequences are MNHNS and SASEGT. The CDR3 covers 16 residues. CDR3 amino acids: CASSEAQGIRHQPQHF. The CDR3, as DNA: TGTGCCAGCAGTGAAGCGCAGGGGATTAGGCATCAGCCCCAGCATTTT.

The V and J genes are TRBV7-2 and TRBJ1-1; 7 positions match TRBD1. CDR1 and CDR2 from the germline V gene are SGHTA and FQGNSA. Trimming took 0 bases from V and 5 from J; bases not matched to a gene: 6. This CDR3 has 15 amino acids. The CDR3 here is CASSLAQGVGTEAFF. CDR3 sequence (DNA): TGTGCCAGCAGCTTAGCGCAGGGGGTGGGGACTGAAGCTTTCTTT.

The gene calls are TRBV5-6 and TRBJ1-5; D may be TRBD1 (5 bases). CDR3 size: 15 residues. The germline gives CDR1 SGHDT, CDR2 YYEEEE. The V end lost 1 base, the J end lost 2 bases, and 10 bases lay between the germline ends. The CDR3 spells CASSLSRDGNQPQHF. Written as DNA, the CDR3 is TGTGCCAGCAGCTTGTCCAGGGATGGCAATCAGCCCCAGCATTTT.

The chain joins TRBV6-4 to TRBJ2-1; 7 positions agree with TRBD2. The germline V gene has CDR1 MRHNA and CDR2 SNTAGT. This CDR3 has 15 residues. The ends lost 6 bases at V and 6 bases at J; junction bases unmatched: 11. The CDR3 DNA sequence: TGTGCCAGCAGCGAGAAGAGCGGGATTGTCAATGAGCAGTTCTTC. It codes for CASSEKSGIVNEQFF.

The chain combines TRBV5-1 with TRBJ1-3; tentative D call: TRBD1 (5 bases). Trimming cost V 4 bases and J 3 bases, with 20 bases left between them. Germline V gene sequence: CDR1 SGHRS, CDR2 YFSETQ. CDR3 length: 17 residues. The CDR3 spells CASSHNGQGGRGNTIYF. CDR3 DNA sequence: TGCGCCAGCAGCCACAATGGGCAGGGCGGTCGTGGAAACACCATATATTTT.

This clone showed up just once. The V gene is TRBV6-5, the J gene TRBJ2-1; 9 nucleotides match TRBD1. V lost 5 bases to trimming and J lost 8 bases; unmatched junction nucleotides: 7. The germline gives CDR1 MNHEY, CDR2 SVGAGI. This CDR3 has 14 amino acids. The chain's CDR3 is CASSTKTGGHEQFF. In DNA, the CDR3 is TGTGCCAGCAGTACAAAGACAGGGGGTCATGAGCAGTTCTTC.

V gene TRBV27 combines with J gene TRBJ2-1, with TRBD1 as a possible D gene (6 bases). V shed 6 bases and J shed 0 bases, with 15 bases lying between them. CDR3 length: 16 residues. From germline, CDR1 is MNHEY and CDR2 SMNVEV (reference sequence). CDR3 loop: CASSPLQGSSYNEQFF. CDR3 in DNA: TGTGCCAGCAGCCCCCTCCAGGGGAGCTCCTACAATGAGCAGTTCTTC.

V usage is TRBV5-1 and J usage is TRBJ1-2; perhaps TRBD1 as D (6 bases). This CDR3 region has 15 residues. CDR1 is SGHRS, CDR2 YFSETQ, per germline. The V end lost 2 bases, the J end lost 6 bases, and 17 bases lay between the germline ends. CDR3 loop: CASSLGQSSTDGYTF. The CDR3 nucleotides are TGCGCCAGCAGCTTAGGACAGTCCTCCACCGATGGCTACACCTTC.

The chain combines TRBV28 with TRBJ2-1, with 9 bases matching TRBD2. Germline values: CDR1 MDHEN, CDR2 SYDVKM. This CDR3 contains 13 residues. With 7 bases clipped from V and 3 bases from J, the junction kept 1 base outside the gene matches. CDR3 sequence reads: CASIAGVYNEQFF. CDR3 DNA: TGTGCCAGCATAGCGGGGGTCTACAATGAGCAGTTCTTC.

The chain uses TRBV5-1 and TRBJ1-1; 7 bases are a match to TRBD1. Unmatched junction bases numbered 12, after V lost 4 bases and J lost 0 bases. The CDR3 length is 17 residues. The germline CDR1 and CDR2 sequences are SGHRS and YFSETQ. CDR3 in amino acids: CASSKRTGGIMNTEAFF. In nucleotides, the CDR3 is TGCGCCAGCAGCAAGCGGACAGGCGGTATCATGAACACTGAAGCTTTCTTT.

This clone was counted a single time. J is TRBJ1-1 and V is TRBV9, with D unclear. This CDR3 spans 14 amino acids. Trimming stripped 3 bases from V and 1 base from J, with 10 bases between. Germline V gene data show CDR1 as SGDLS and CDR2 as YYNGEE. The CDR3: CASSARSGNTEAFF. CDR3 DNA sequence: TGTGCCAGCAGCGCGAGGTCTGGGAACACTGAAGCTTTCTTT. The full variable domain, rest sourced from reference TRBV9 and TRBJ1-1, is DSGVTQTPKHLITATGQRVTLRCSPRSGDLSVYWYQQSLDQGLQFLIQYYNGEERAKGNILERFSAQQFPDLHSELNLSSLELGDSALYFCASSARSGNTEAFFGQGTRLTVV.

This clone came up once. J is TRBJ2-7 and V is TRBV27; possible D gene TRBD2, 5 bases. Germline V CDR1 and CDR2: MNHEY, SMNVEV (reference sequence). V lost 3 bases and J lost 1, with 10 bases in between. This CDR3 is 14 amino acids long. CDR3 coding DNA: TGTGCCAGCAGTTTTTACGGACTGTCCTACGAGCAGTACTTC. Translation gives CASSFYGLSYEQYF.

The chain recombines TRBV30 with TRBJ1-4; 8 bases are a match to TRBD1. The CDR3 runs to 14 residues. With V trimmed by 5 bases and J by 8 bases, 10 bases remained unmatched. Germline V gene sequence: CDR1 GTSNPN, CDR2 SVGIG (reference sequence). The CDR3 protein is CAWGGTGQREKLFF. As DNA, the CDR3 is TGTGCCTGGGGGGGGACAGGACAACGGGAAAAACTGTTTTTT. Drawing the rest from reference TRBV30 and TRBJ1-4, the complete variable domain is SQTIHQWPATLVQPVGSPLSLECTVEGTSNPNLYWYRQAAGRGLQLLFYSVGIGQISSEVPQNLSASRPQDRQFILSSKKLLLSDSGFYLCAWGGTGQREKLFFGSGTQLSVL.

This clone showed up just a few times. V is TRBV19 and J is TRBJ1-2; 7 bases agree with TRBD1. The CDR3 runs 14 residues. Looked up from germline, CDR1 is LNHDA and CDR2 is SQIVND (reference sequence). The V gene end was trimmed by 5 bases and the J gene end by 3 bases; junction bases not matched to a gene: 6. The chain's CDR3 is CASSPQGSHYGYTF. Here the CDR3 DNA reads TGTGCCAGTAGTCCACAGGGGAGTCACTATGGCTACACCTTC.

The chain employs TRBV10-1 and TRBJ2-2; tentative D call: TRBD2 (5 bases). CDR3 length: 14 amino acids. Between the trimmed V and J ends, which lost 2 bases and 1 base, there was a span of 5 bases. CDR1 WNHNN and CDR2 SYGVQD come from the germline V gene (reference sequence). The CDR3 DNA sequence: TGCGCCAGCAGTGAGACTAGGAACACCGGGGAGCTGTTTTTT. It encodes CASSETRNTGELFF.

The genes are TRBV2 and TRBJ1-1; D remains ambiguous. Looked up from germline, CDR1 is SNHLY and CDR2 is FYNNEI. V lost 6 bases to trimming and J lost 0 bases, with 5 bases between them. This CDR3 is built from 12 residues. CDR3 nucleotides: TGTGCCAGCAGATTGATGAACACTGAAGCTTTCTTT. Amino acids: CASRLMNTEAFF.

The V and J genes are TRBV10-1 and TRBJ2-1; 12 bases are shared with TRBD2. CDR1 and CDR2 from the germline V gene are WNHNN and SYGVQD (reference sequence). Germline trimming cut 3 bases from V and 12 bases from J; bases unmatched to any gene: 9. This CDR3 contains 15 residues. CDR3 loop: CASSDRGLAGNVQFF. In nucleotides, the CDR3 is TGCGCCAGCAGTGATAGAGGACTAGCGGGAAACGTGCAGTTCTTC.